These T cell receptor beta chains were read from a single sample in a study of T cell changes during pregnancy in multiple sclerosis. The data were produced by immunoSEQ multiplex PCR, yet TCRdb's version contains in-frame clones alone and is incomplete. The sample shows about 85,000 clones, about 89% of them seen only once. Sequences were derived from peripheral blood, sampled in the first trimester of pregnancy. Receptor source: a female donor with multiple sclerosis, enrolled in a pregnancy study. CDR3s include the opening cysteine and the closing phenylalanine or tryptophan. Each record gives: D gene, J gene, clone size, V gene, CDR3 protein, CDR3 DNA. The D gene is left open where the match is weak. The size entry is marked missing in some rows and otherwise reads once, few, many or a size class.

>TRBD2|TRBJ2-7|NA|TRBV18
CASSLAGPYEQYF
TGTGCCAGCTCTCTAGCGGGACCCTACGAGCAGTACTTC
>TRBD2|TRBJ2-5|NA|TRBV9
CASSTGTSGGETQYF
TGTGCCAGCAGCACCGGGACTAGCGGGGGAGAGACCCAGTACTTC
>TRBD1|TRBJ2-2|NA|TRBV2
CASSEAGTEAGELFF
TGTGCCAGCAGTGAAGCTGGGACAGAGGCCGGGGAGCTGTTTTTT
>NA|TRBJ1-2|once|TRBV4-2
CASSQDPVPRGYGYTF
TGTGCCAGCAGCCAAGATCCAGTACCCCGGGGTTATGGCTACACCTTC
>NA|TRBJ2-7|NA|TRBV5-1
CASSLGVTGAYEQYF
TGCGCCAGCAGCTTGGGTGTGACCGGGGCCTACGAGCAGTACTTC
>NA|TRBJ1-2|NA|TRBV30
CAFRGAQGYTF
TGTGCCTTCCGTGGGGCGCAGGGCTACACCTTC
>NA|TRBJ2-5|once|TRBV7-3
CASSLTGVREETQYF
TGTGCCAGCAGCTTGACCGGGGTGAGGGAAGAGACCCAGTACTTC
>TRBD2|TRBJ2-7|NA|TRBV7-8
CASSSLANRLAGALRIFYEQYF
TGTGCCAGCAGCTCTCTAGCCAATCGACTAGCGGGGGCCCTACGGATTTTCTACGAGCAGTACTTC
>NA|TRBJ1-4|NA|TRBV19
CASSTETANEKLFF
TGTGCCAGTAGTACAGAGACAGCTAATGAAAAACTGTTTTTT
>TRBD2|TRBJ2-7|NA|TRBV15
CATSRVGLAGDPFAEQYF
TGTGCCACCAGCAGAGTAGGCCTAGCGGGAGATCCCTTCGCCGAGCAGTACTTC
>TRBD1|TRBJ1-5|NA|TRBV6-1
CASSVGDSHQPQHF
TGTGCCAGCAGTGTCGGGGACAGCCATCAGCCCCAGCATTTT
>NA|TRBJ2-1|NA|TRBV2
CASRVPGQPENEQFF
TGTGCCAGCAGGGTACCGGGTCAACCAGAAAATGAGCAGTTCTTC
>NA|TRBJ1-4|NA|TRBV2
CASSGFSGMEKLFF
TGTGCCAGCAGTGGCTTTTCGGGGATGGAAAAACTGTTTTTT
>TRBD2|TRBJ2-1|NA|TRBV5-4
CASSYLAGGYNEQFF
TGTGCCAGCAGCTATCTAGCGGGAGGATACAATGAGCAGTTCTTC
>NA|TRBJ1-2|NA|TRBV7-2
CASSLGVGTPNYGYTF
TGTGCCAGCAGCTTAGGGGTGGGGACTCCTAACTATGGCTACACCTTC
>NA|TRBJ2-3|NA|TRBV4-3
CASSQGRLSGTSTDTQYF
TGCGCCAGCAGCCAAGGTCGGCTTAGCGGCACTTCCACAGATACGCAGTATTTT
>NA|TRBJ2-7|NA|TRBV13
CASSLGRSYEQYF
TGTGCCAGCAGCTTAGGTCGCTCCTACGAGCAGTACTTC
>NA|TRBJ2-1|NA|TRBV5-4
CASSLPRQGTYNEQFF
TGTGCCAGCAGCTTGCCGCGGCAGGGGACCTACAATGAGCAGTTCTTC
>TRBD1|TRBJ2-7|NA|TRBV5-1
CASSSPNQGAYEQYF
TGCGCCAGCAGCTCACCAAACCAGGGGGCCTACGAGCAGTACTTC
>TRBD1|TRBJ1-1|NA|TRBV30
CAWRLTGVLAFF
TGTGCCTGGAGGCTTACAGGGGTTTTGGCTTTCTTT
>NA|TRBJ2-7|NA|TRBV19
CASSRRRESYEQYF
TGTGCCAGTAGTAGACGGCGGGAATCCTACGAGCAGTACTTC
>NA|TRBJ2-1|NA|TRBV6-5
CASSYGPTGDEQFF
TGTGCCAGCAGTTATGGTCCCACTGGTGATGAGCAGTTCTTC
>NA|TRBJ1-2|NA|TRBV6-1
CASSEVNSQGYTF
TGTGCCAGCAGTGAAGTAAACAGCCAGGGCTACACCTTC
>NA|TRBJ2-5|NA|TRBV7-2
CASSLSGRETQYF
TGTGCCAGCAGCTTATCTGGGAGAGAGACCCAGTACTTC
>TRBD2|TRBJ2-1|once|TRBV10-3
CAIMQASGYNEQFF
TGTGCCATCATGCAGGCTAGCGGGTACAATGAGCAGTTCTTC
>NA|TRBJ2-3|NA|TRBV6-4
CASGDESTDTQYF
TGTGCCAGCGGTGATGAGAGCACAGATACGCAGTATTTT
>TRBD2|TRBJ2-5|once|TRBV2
CASSEGILAGQETQYF
TGTGCCAGCAGTGAAGGCATTCTAGCGGGACAGGAGACCCAGTACTTC
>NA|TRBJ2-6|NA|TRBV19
CASSIAGLQANVLTF
TGTGCCAGTAGTATAGCAGGGCTCCAAGCCAACGTCCTGACTTTC
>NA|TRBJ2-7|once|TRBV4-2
CASSQEGAGDTYEQYF
TGTGCCAGCAGCCAAGAGGGGGCGGGGGATACCTACGAGCAGTACTTC
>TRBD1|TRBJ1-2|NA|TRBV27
CASSFDRVRGYTF
TGTGCCAGCAGTTTTGACAGGGTGAGAGGCTACACCTTC
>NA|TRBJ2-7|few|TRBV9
CASSAYQLSGGEQYF
TGTGCCAGCAGCGCTTACCAACTAAGTGGTGGCGAGCAGTACTTC
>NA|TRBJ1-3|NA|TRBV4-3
CASSQGLRVSQRASGNTIYF
TGCGCCAGCAGCCAAGGACTCAGGGTTTCCCAACGGGCCTCTGGAAACACCATATATTTT
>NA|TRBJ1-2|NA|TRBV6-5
CASSRELEYGYTF
TGTGCCAGCAGCCGGGAGCTGGAGTATGGCTACACCTTC
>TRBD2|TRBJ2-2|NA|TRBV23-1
CASLSRGLAGDLPTNTGELFF
TGCGCCAGCCTCAGTCGGGGTCTAGCGGGAGACCTTCCCACGAACACCGGGGAGCTGTTTTTT
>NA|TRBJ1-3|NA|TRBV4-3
CASSQDAGLGNTIYF
TGCGCCAGCAGCCAAGATGCGGGGCTGGGAAACACCATATATTTT
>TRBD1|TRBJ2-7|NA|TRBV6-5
CASSYKGAFPYEQYF
TGTGCCAGCAGTTACAAGGGGGCTTTCCCTTACGAGCAGTACTTC
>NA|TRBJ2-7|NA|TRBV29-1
CSVGGGVVGTYEQYF
TGCAGCGTGGGAGGGGGGGTTGTAGGAACCTACGAGCAGTACTTC
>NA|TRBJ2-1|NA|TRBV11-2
CASSLPSWREKGYNEQFF
TGTGCCAGCAGCTTGCCATCCTGGCGGGAAAAAGGCTACAATGAGCAGTTCTTC
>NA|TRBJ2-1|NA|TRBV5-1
CASSSRGATYNEQFF
TGCGCCAGCAGCTCTCGTGGGGCTACCTACAATGAGCAGTTCTTC
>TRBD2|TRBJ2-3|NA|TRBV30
CAWSVLAGGLTDTQYF
TGTGCCTGGAGTGTGCTAGCGGGGGGACTCACAGATACGCAGTATTTT
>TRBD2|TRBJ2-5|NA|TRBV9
CASSVGLAGVQETQYF
TGTGCCAGCAGCGTGGGACTAGCGGGAGTACAAGAGACCCAGTACTTC
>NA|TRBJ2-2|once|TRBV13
CASSFGRSTGELFF
TGTGCCAGCAGCTTCGGTAGGAGCACCGGGGAGCTGTTTTTT
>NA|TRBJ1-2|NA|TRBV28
CASSRDYGYTF
TGTGCCAGCAGTCGGGACTATGGCTACACCTTC
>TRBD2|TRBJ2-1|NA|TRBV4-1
CASSQVVAGMSYNEQFF
TGCGCCAGCAGCCAAGTGGTAGCGGGAATGTCCTACAATGAGCAGTTCTTC
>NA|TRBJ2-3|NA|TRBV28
CASRIPGLRADTQYF
TGTGCCAGCAGGATACCGGGACTCCGAGCCGATACGCAGTATTTT
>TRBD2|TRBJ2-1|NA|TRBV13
CASSSMGAGGGYNEQFF
TGTGCCAGCAGCTCCATGGGCGCGGGGGGGGGCTACAATGAGCAGTTCTTC
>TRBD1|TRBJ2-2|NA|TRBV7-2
CASSPIPRKTGDTGELFF
TGTGCCAGCAGCCCCATCCCCCGGAAGACAGGGGACACCGGGGAGCTGTTTTTT
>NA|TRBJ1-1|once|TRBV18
CASSLLLPDANTEAFF
TGTGCCAGCTCACTCCTACTACCCGACGCGAACACTGAAGCTTTCTTT
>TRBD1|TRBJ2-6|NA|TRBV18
CASSRGQGSSGANVLTF
TGTGCCAGCTCACGAGGACAGGGAAGCTCTGGGGCCAACGTCCTGACTTTC
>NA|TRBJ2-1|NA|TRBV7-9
CASSFEAGTYNEQFF
TGTGCCAGCAGCTTCGAAGCGGGCACGTACAATGAGCAGTTCTTC
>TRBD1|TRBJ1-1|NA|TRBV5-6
CASSLGDRPHEAFF
TGTGCCAGCAGCTTGGGGGACAGACCCCATGAAGCTTTCTTT
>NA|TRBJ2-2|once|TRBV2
CASSDERVGSGELFF
TGTGCCAGCAGTGACGAGCGGGTAGGCTCCGGGGAGCTGTTTTTT
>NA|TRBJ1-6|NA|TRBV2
CASSEKSSYNSPLHF
TGTGCCAGCAGTGAAAAGAGCTCCTATAATTCACCCCTCCACTTT
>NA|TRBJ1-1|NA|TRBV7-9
CASSQLQGKAFF
TGTGCCAGCAGCCAACTACAGGGAAAGGCTTTCTTT
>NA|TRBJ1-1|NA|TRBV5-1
CASSPQTWNTEAFF
TGCGCCAGCAGCCCCCAGACATGGAACACTGAAGCTTTCTTT